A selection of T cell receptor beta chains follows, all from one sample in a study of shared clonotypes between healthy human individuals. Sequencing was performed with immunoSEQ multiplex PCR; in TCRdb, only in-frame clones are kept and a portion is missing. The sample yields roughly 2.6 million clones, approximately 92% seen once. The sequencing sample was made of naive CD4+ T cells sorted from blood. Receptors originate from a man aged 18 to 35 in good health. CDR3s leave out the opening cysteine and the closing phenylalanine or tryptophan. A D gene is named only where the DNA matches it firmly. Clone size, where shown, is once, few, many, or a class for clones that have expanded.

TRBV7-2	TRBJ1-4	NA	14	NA	ASSRFLGGTNEKLF
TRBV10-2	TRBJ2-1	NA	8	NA	ASGYNEQF
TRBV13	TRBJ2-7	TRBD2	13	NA	ASSLRLAGYYEQY
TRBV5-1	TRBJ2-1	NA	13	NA	ASSLVAGQYNEQF
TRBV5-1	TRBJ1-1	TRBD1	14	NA	ASSLGVTGRNTEAF
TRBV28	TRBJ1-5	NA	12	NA	ASRETGGYQPQH
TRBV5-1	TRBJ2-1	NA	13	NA	ASSLFSGWTNEQF
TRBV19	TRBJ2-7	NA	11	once	ASSTGPLYEQY
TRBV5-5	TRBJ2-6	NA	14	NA	ASSFDSPAGANVLT
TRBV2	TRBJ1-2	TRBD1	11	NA	ASSVRDSYGYT
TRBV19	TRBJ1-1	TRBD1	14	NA	ASSIRTGGLNTEAF
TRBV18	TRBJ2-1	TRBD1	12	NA	ASSPRTGNNEQF
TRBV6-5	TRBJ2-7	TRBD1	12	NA	ASRGQGESYEQY
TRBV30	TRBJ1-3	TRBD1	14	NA	AWTGGHLLSGNTIY
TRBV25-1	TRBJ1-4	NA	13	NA	ASSDSSGRNEKLF
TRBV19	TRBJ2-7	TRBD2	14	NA	ASSIPGTSVNYEQY
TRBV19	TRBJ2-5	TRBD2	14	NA	ASSMGGLAGQETQY
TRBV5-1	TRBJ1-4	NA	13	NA	ASSLEGRSNEKLF
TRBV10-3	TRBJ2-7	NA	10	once	AIARNTFEQY